The present TCR beta chain was sequenced within a study of OX40 agonist ivuxolimab in advanced cancers. Background on the study: Patients were infused with ivuxolimab every 2 weeks at 0.01 to 10 mg/kg. Patients enrolled in dose escalation were diagnosed with hepatocellular carcinoma, melanoma, renal cell or head and neck cancer.

Overall study findings and caveats: Partial responders at 0.1-3.0 mg/kg showed near-lowest clonal expansion.

Data came from immunoSEQ multiplex PCR; TCRdb stores just in-frame clones and leaves some out. The repertoire has some 100,000 clones, 84% of them found once; the top ten carry around 1.1%. This clone was recorded a few times. Its antigen is not identified. The study sampled blood at baseline, cycle 4 day 1, and cycle 7 day 1. This sample comprised CD4+ or CD8+ T cells sorted from blood, obtained in a trial of the OX40 agonist ivuxolimab. This receptor was taken from an adult with an advanced solid tumor such as melanoma, head and neck, liver or kidney cancer.

The CDR3 DNA follows: TGTGCCTGGAGGGTGGGACCGAGCTCCTACAATGAGCAGTTCTTC. It translates to CAWRVGPSSYNEQFF. This chain connects TRBV30 to TRBJ2-1; either TRBD1 or TRBD2 may fit D (5 bases each). Per germline, CDR1 GTSNPN and CDR2 SVGIG (reference sequence). With 3 bases removed from V and 0 bases from J, the gap between germline ends came to 12 bases. The CDR3 is 15 amino acids.